This TCR beta chain was retrieved from a study of cytomegalovirus exposure and HLA in healthy donors. Study-wide findings and caveats: Several top significant clusters appeared, in a later analysis, to be linked to common viral pathogens. Researchers reported in a later analysis that a missense DCLRE1C variant was tied to TCR beta V- and J-gene trimming. Specific recognition of CMV antigens was confirmed in vitro for three chains (all CMV-associated). A prior analysis recorded that most TCR beta V segments were productive about 87% or about 30% of the time.

PCR was performed using 60 Vbeta and 13 Jbeta primers. Clones were read by immunoSEQ multiplex PCR, and TCRdb kept only the in-frame ones, dropping some. The sample holds approximately 120,000 clones; about 79% are singletons and the top ten take more than 2%. Of note for this clone: Its antigen is as yet unknown.

The CDR3 runs to 15 residues. The V gene end was trimmed by 6 bases and the J gene end by 11 bases; junction bases not matched to a gene: 12. Germline V gene sequence: CDR1 LNHDA, CDR2 SQIVND (reference sequence). This receptor was taken from a human donor in good health. The chain carries TRBV19 and TRBJ1-5; 11 nucleotides align to TRBD1. The sample was PBMCs. CDR3 in amino acids: CASSETRTGGSAQHF. The CDR3 DNA reads TGTGCCAGTAGCGAAACCCGGACAGGGGGCTCGGCCCAGCATTTT.